Below, one TCR beta chain is given with its context. Its antigen is as yet unknown. These data are taken from a study of T-cell memory formation after mild COVID-19. Germline lookup yields CDR1 SGHTA and CDR2 FQGNSA. The V gene lost 8 bases and the J gene lost 4 bases, with 12 bases spanning the gap. The CDR3 covers 13 residues. General study results and limits: Within pre-infection memory, some responding clones were found, suggesting cross-reactive memory joined. Confirmation was lacking for SARS-CoV-2 specificity of second-wave clones that peaked on day 37.

Constant-segment primers and 5'RACE yielded cDNA libraries for TCR alpha and TCR beta, each carrying sample barcodes and UMIs. TCRdb re-called the 5' RACE reads with MiXCR, one entry per CDR3 protein. The data show under 35,000 distinct CDR3 sequences, roughly 21% seen once. This receptor was identified in an adult who had mild COVID-19 (a few samples of this study predate the infection). Cell type and time point are not known. What was sequenced was PBMCs or a T cell subset sorted from them (not recorded which). V is TRBV7-2 and J is TRBJ1-3; D unresolved. Here the CDR3 DNA reads TGTGCCAGCGGTGAGGGCTCCGGAAACACCATATATTTT. It yields the protein CASGEGSGNTIYF.